A selection of T cell receptor beta chains follows, all from one sample in a study of monozygotic twins with inflammatory bowel disease. With the 5' RACE reads reprocessed, TCRdb shows one record per CDR3 protein and no DNA. The sample data list more than 300,000 distinct CDR3 sequences. The sequenced sample was blood. These receptors came from a human donor with ulcerative colitis or Crohn's disease, or a healthy co-twin of an affected twin (not recorded which). Both conserved end residues are part of each CDR3. Each record gives: V gene, J gene, CDR3 length, CDR3 protein.

TRBV29-1,TRBJ2-3,17,CSGRVDFGKGRTDTQYF
TRBV29-1,TRBJ2-7,14,CSVRTGGSSYEQYF
TRBV11-3,TRBJ1-1,15,CASSFGAAGGTEAFF
TRBV20-1,TRBJ1-5,15,CSARDPLTSNQPQHF
TRBV20-1,TRBJ2-1,21,CSARVSTGTGTVERLYNEQFF
TRBV19,TRBJ2-1,14,CASSILQGAGEQFF
TRBV10-3,TRBJ2-3,14,CAISESRVTDTQYF
TRBV28,TRBJ2-1,16,CASRTAGSGGINEQFF
TRBV5-5,TRBJ2-5,15,CASSSLTSGRETQYF
TRBV28,TRBJ2-7,14,CASSLELKGLGQYF
TRBV13,TRBJ2-1,17,CASSPRLAGSSYNEQFF
TRBV5-1,TRBJ2-7,14,CASSLLQGAYEQYF
TRBV7-2,TRBJ1-1,15,CASSAGGGWNTEAFF
TRBV4-3,TRBJ1-2,17,CASSQDRRLWAGKGYTF
TRBV19,TRBJ2-1,16,CASSSGTGRIHNEQFF
TRBV7-2,TRBJ2-5,13,CASSLWQRETQYF
TRBV20-1,TRBJ1-1,15,CSARDPGYRAPAAFF
TRBV4-3,TRBJ2-2,15,CASSQESLQAGELFF
TRBV9,TRBJ1-4,15,CASSVTGTGLEKLFF
TRBV5-1,TRBJ2-7,15,CASSWVQGAHKEQNF
TRBV7-2,TRBJ2-7,17,CASSSALLAGGSYEQYF
TRBV6-1,TRBJ2-7,11,CASGQGGIWYF
TRBV5-1,TRBJ2-5,16,CASSLALGQSFETQYF
TRBV12-3/TRBV12-4,TRBJ1-5,15,CASSSRLTLGNPQHF
TRBV28,TRBJ1-4,15,CASSLSGSVDEKLFF
TRBV9,TRBJ2-3,16,CASSLPPGPAADTQYF
TRBV20-1,TRBJ1-6,15,CSARTQGAYNSPLHF
TRBV30,TRBJ1-1,11,CAWTPRTEAFF
TRBV15,TRBJ1-1,13,CATSPRWSTEAFF
TRBV5-1,TRBJ1-2,14,CASSLTGGSYGYTF
TRBV20-1,TRBJ2-7,13,CSAPKQPVYEQYF
TRBV24-1,TRBJ2-3,15,CATSDLGGGTDTQYF
TRBV12-3/TRBV12-4,TRBJ2-7,14,CASSFLSDSHEQYF
TRBV6-2/TRBV6-3,TRBJ1-2,14,CASSLPTGRSGYTF
TRBV6-2/TRBV6-3,TRBJ2-1,18,CASSYFQGQGLTTNEQFF
TRBV19,TRBJ1-5,15,CATNQGEYSNQPQHF
TRBV2,TRBJ1-5,14,CASSAVALNQPQHF
TRBV6-2/TRBV6-3,TRBJ1-2,12,CASTTGGFGYTF
TRBV19,TRBJ2-1,14,CASSPAALYNEQFF
TRBV15,TRBJ2-1,15,CATSRQREGGGEQFF
TRBV15,TRBJ2-5,14,CATSRGLAVETQYF
TRBV4-3,TRBJ2-1,16,CASSQDLASGGNEQFF
TRBV21-1,TRBJ1-6,22,CASSNEFISETWRSSYNSPLHF
TRBV27,TRBJ2-7,15,CASSPSERASYEQYF
TRBV7-9,TRBJ1-3,15,CVSSFRRGAGNTIYF
TRBV2,TRBJ2-1,13,CASLQGIYNEQFF
TRBV7-6,TRBJ2-7,14,CASSLQTSGYEQYF
TRBV9,TRBJ2-2,14,CASNLDGHTGELFF
TRBV7-2,TRBJ2-1,12,CASSLSRPEQFF
TRBV2,TRBJ2-3,15,CASKGMVVDGGTQYF
TRBV12-3/TRBV12-4,TRBJ1-2,12,CASSLGRMGYTF
TRBV28,TRBJ2-5,15,CASSFSARSFRPEYF
TRBV28,TRBJ2-1,16,CASSPQGGPSYNEQFF
TRBV11-2,TRBJ2-7,16,CASSPLAGAISYEQYF
TRBV27,TRBJ2-1,16,CASSTGTLGSYNEQFF